This T cell receptor beta chain was identified during a study of blood T cell repertoires in COVID-19. Study information: The cDNA or gDNA used as material had been derived from T cells, B-cell-depleted T cells, or PBMCs.

Germline CDR1 and CDR2: SGHNT and YYREEE (reference sequence). J was trimmed by 6 bases and V by 0 bases; bases with no gene match: 9. The CDR3 runs 15 residues. Profiling relied on immunoSEQ multiplex PCR, and the TCRdb table lists in-frame clones only, not all of them. Here the sample spans about 270,000 clones, around nine tenths being singletons. The chain employs TRBV5-4 and TRBJ2-7; TRBD2 matches 7 bases. The TCR sequence derives from a woman aged 55-70 years who had recovered from COVID-19. Material: peripheral blood. CDR3 nucleotides: TGTGCCAGCAGCTTGGCGGGGGACCTAGCGGCCGAGCAGTACTTC. Translated, it gives CASSLAGDLAAEQYF.